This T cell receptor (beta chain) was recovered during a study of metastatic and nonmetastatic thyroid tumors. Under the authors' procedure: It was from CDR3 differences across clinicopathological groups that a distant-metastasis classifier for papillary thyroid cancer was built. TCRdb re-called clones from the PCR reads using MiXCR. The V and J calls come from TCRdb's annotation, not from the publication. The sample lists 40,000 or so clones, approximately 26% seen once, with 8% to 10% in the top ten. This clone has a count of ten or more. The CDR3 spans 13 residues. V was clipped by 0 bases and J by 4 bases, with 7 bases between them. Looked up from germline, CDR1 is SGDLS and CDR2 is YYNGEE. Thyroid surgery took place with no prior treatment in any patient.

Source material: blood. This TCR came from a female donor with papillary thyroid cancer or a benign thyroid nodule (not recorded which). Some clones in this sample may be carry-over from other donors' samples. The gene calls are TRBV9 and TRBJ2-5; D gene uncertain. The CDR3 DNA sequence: TGTGCCAGCAGCGTAGGACTCGGAGAGACCCAGTACTTC. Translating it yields CASSVGLGETQYF.